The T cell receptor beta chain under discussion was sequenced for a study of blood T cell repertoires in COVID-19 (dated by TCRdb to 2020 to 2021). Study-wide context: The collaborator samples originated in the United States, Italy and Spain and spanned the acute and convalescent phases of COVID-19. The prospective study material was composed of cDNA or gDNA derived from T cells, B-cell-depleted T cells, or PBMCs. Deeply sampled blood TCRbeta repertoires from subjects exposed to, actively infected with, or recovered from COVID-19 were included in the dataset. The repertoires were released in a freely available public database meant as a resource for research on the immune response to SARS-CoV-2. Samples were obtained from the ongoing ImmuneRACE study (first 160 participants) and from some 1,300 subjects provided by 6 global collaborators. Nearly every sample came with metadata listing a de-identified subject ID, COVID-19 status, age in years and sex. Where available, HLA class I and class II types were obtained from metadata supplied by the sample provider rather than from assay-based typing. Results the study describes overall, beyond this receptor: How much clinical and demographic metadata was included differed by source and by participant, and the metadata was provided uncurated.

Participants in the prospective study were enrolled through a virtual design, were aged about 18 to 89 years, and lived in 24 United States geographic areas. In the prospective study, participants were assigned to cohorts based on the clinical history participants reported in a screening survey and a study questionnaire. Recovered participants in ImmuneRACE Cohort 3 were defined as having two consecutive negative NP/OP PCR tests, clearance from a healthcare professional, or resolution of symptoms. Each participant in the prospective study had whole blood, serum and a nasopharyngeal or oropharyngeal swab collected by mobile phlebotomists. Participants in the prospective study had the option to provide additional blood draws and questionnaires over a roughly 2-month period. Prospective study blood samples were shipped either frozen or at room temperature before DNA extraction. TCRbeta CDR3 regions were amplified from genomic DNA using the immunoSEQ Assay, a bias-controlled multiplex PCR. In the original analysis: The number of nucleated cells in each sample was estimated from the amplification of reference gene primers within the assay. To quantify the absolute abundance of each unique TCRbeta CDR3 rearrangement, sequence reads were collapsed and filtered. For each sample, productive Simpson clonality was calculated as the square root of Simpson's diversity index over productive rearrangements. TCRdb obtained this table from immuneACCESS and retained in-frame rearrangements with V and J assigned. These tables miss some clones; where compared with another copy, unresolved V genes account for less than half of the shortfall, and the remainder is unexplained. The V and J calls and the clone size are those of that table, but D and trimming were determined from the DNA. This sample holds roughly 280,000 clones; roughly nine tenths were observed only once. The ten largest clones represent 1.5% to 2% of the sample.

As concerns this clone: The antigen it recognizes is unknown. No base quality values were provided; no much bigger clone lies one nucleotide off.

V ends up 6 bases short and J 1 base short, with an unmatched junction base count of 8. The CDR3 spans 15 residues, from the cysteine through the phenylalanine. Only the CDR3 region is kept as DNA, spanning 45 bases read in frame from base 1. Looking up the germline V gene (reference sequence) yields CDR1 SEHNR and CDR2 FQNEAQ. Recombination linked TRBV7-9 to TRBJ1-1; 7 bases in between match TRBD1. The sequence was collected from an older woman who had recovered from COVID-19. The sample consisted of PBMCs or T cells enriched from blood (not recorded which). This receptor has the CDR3 CASRYAGTANTEAFF. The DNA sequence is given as TGTGCCAGCAGGTATGCCGGGACAGCGAACACTGAAGCTTTCTTT.